These 26 T cell receptor beta chains originate from one sample sequenced in a study of control samples from healthy donors and cancer patients (dated by TCRdb to the early 2020s). Receptor libraries were prepared by the immunoSEQ multiplex PCR assay. What TCRdb holds here is the immuneACCESS table cut down to in-frame rearrangements. Part of the clones is not present; checked against another copy, under half of the missing clones reflect an unresolved V gene, and the others are unexplained. For this sample there are more than 140,000 clones; 85% to 95% appear just once. The ten biggest clones cover around 14% of the sample. The sequenced material came from blood. Receptors originate from a man aged 40-49 years in good health.

V usage is TRBV5-1 and J usage is TRBJ1-4; 8 nucleotides align to TRBD1. The J segment lost 8 bases and the V segment lost 1 base, leaving 10 bases of the junction unmatched. CDR1 and CDR2 from the germline V gene are SGHRS and YFSETQ. This CDR3 spans 16 amino acids. The CDR3, as DNA: TGCGCCAGCAGCTTGCAAGGACAGGGTTTAAAGGAAAAACTGTTTTTT. As protein: CASSLQGQGLKEKLFF. The variable domain in full, with the rest retrieved from reference TRBV5-1 and TRBJ1-4, is KAGVTQTPRYLIKTRGQQVTLSCSPISGHRSVSWYQQTPGQGLQFLFEYFSETQRNKGNFPGRFSGRQFSNSRSEMNVSTLELGDSALYLCASSLQGQGLKEKLFFGSGTQLSVL.

The rearrangement links TRBV5-1 to TRBJ2-5, with 11 bases aligning to TRBD2. The CDR3 is 18 amino acids. Germline trimming cut 0 bases from V and 4 bases from J; bases unmatched to any gene: 11. Germline values: CDR1 SGHRS, CDR2 YFSETQ. CDR3 loop: CASSLAEDSGRARETQYF. CDR3 DNA: TGCGCCAGCAGCTTGGCCGAGGATAGCGGGAGGGCCCGAGAGACCCAGTACTTC.

The chain recombines TRBV6-2 or TRBV6-3 with TRBJ2-5, with D hard to call. CDR1 and CDR2 from the germline V gene are MNHEY and SVGEGT. V was shortened by 2 bases and J by 5 bases, with 3 bases between the two germline ends. This CDR3 is 11 amino acids long. CDR3 in DNA: TGTGCCAGCAGTTACCGGGAGACCCAGTACTTC. Encoded protein: CASSYRETQYF.

The chain couples TRBV6-5 to TRBJ2-5; a possible D gene is TRBD1 (6 bases). Per germline, CDR1 MNHEY and CDR2 SVGAGI. The CDR3 spans 14 residues. Trimming stripped 2 bases from V and 4 bases from J, with 11 bases between. In nucleotides, the CDR3 is TGTGCCAGCAGTTACGACAGGAAAGTAGAGACCCAGTACTTC. This encodes CASSYDRKVETQYF.

The genes are TRBV12-3 or TRBV12-4 and TRBJ2-7, with no clear D. Trimming shortened V by 5 bases and J by 0 bases, and 2 bases separated the two germline ends. The CDR3 runs 11 residues. CDR3 DNA: TGTGCCAGCAGTGTCTCCTACGAGCAGTACTTC. This sequence encodes CASSVSYEQYF.

The V gene is TRBV2, the J gene TRBJ1-1; D uncertain. Trimming shortened V by 6 bases and J by 1 base, and 9 bases separated the two germline ends. Per the germline V gene, CDR1 is SNHLY and CDR2 is FYNNEI. There are 13 residues in the CDR3. The CDR3 DNA reads as TGTGCCAGCAGCTTCGACAAGAACACTGAAGCTTTCTTT. Translating gives CASSFDKNTEAFF.

V gene TRBV24-1 combines with J gene TRBJ2-1; TRBD1 might be the D (6 bases). From germline, CDR1 is KGHDR and CDR2 SFDVKD. The ends were cut back, 8 bases at V and 2 bases at J, with 9 bases in the middle. CDR3 length: 13 residues. CDR3 amino acids: CATKQGPYNEQFF. CDR3 coding DNA: TGTGCCACCAAGCAGGGGCCCTACAATGAGCAGTTCTTC.

The chain employs TRBV9 and TRBJ2-7, with 9 positions matching TRBD1. This CDR3 is built from 19 residues. Germline lookup yields CDR1 SGDLS and CDR2 YYNGEE. V was clipped by 4 bases and J by 5 bases; unmatched bases: 22. CDR3 sequence: CASSNRRTGVESSIDEQYF. The CDR3 DNA follows: TGTGCCAGCAGCAACCGAAGGACAGGGGTTGAATCTTCTATCGACGAGCAGTACTTC.

The chain links TRBV5-1 to TRBJ1-4; no firm D call. The V gene lost 0 bases and the J gene lost 8 bases, with 14 bases spanning the gap. The V gene's germline CDR1 is SGHRS and CDR2 YFSETQ. The CDR3 is 15 residues long. DNA for the CDR3: TGCGCCAGCAGCTTGGCGGGGAACCCTATCGAAAAACTGTTTTTT. Protein sequence: CASSLAGNPIEKLFF. Variable domain in full (rest from reference TRBV5-1 and TRBJ1-4): KAGVTQTPRYLIKTRGQQVTLSCSPISGHRSVSWYQQTPGQGLQFLFEYFSETQRNKGNFPGRFSGRQFSNSRSEMNVSTLELGDSALYLCASSLAGNPIEKLFFGSGTQLSVL.

V and J are TRBV5-1 and TRBJ1-1; 8 nucleotides match TRBD1. This CDR3 is 18 amino acids long. The junction had 16 bases not matched to a gene; V was cut back by 4 bases and J by 2 bases. Germline CDR1 and CDR2: SGHRS and YFSETQ. CDR3 sequence: CASSQTYDRGFRNTEAFF. In DNA, the CDR3 is TGCGCCAGCAGCCAAACTTACGACAGGGGCTTTCGTAACACTGAAGCTTTCTTT.

This clone appeared a single time. The gene calls are TRBV6-1 and TRBJ2-1; no reliable D call. CDR1 and CDR2 from the germline V gene are MNHNS and SASEGT. The CDR3 contains 12 residues. Trimming stripped 0 bases from V and 4 bases from J, with 1 base between. CDR3 sequence: CASSEAYNEQFF. The CDR3 DNA follows: TGTGCCAGCAGTGAAGCTTACAATGAGCAGTTCTTC.

The chain couples TRBV4-3 to TRBJ2-7, with D unclear. Trimming took 0 bases from V and 2 from J, leaving 5 bases between them. In germline, CDR1 is LGHNA, CDR2 YSLEER. The CDR3 runs to 13 residues. The CDR3 bases are TGCGCCAGCAGCCAAGACGCCGCCTACGAGCAGTACTTC. Translated, it gives CASSQDAAYEQYF.

This clone has a handful of counts. The chain joins TRBV4-2 to TRBJ2-1; 8 bases match TRBD2. Looked up from germline, CDR1 is LGHNA and CDR2 is YNFKEQ. J lost 4 bases, V lost 0 bases, and 11 bases had no gene match. This CDR3 spans 18 amino acids. The CDR3 spells CASSQDEGKLAVYNEQFF. The DNA of the CDR3 is TGTGCCAGCAGCCAAGATGAGGGAAAACTAGCGGTTTACAATGAGCAGTTCTTC.

This rearrangement joins TRBV12-2 to TRBJ1-2. TRBV12-2 is a pseudogene locus. This CDR3 spans 17 amino acids. The CDR3 DNA is TGTGCAAGTCGCTGTAAACAGGAAGGGGGACTCAACTATGGCTACACCTTC. Translated: CASRCKQEGGLNYGYTF.

The chain employs TRBV5-1 and TRBJ2-3; D is perhaps TRBD1 (5 bases). The CDR3 runs 14 residues. With 7 bases removed from V and 2 bases from J, the gap between germline ends came to 14 bases. Per germline, CDR1 SGHRS and CDR2 YFSETQ. The CDR3 bases are TGCGCCAGCTCGCAGGGCTCCTACACAGATACGCAGTATTTT. Translated, it gives CASSQGSYTDTQYF.

V is TRBV18 and J is TRBJ2-1; 7 bases match TRBD1. The CDR3 sequence is 16 residues long. The J segment lost 3 bases and the V segment lost 2 bases, leaving 7 bases of the junction unmatched. CDR1 KGHSH and CDR2 LQKENI come from the germline V gene. CDR3 nucleotides: TGTGCCAGCTCACCATTCCGTGGACAGGACTACAATGAGCAGTTCTTC. It is translated as CASSPFRGQDYNEQFF.

The V call is TRBV14, the J call TRBJ2-7, with D hard to call. Germline CDR1 and CDR2: SGHDN and FVKESK. This CDR3 is built from 14 residues. Trimming stripped 4 bases from V and 2 bases from J, with 12 bases between. CDR3 bases: TGTGCCAGCAGCCCCAGACAAGGCGCCTACGAGCAGTACTTC. Translating it yields CASSPRQGAYEQYF.

The chain has TRBV19 and TRBJ2-2, with 12 bases lining up with TRBD2. This CDR3 is built from 17 residues. The germline V gene encodes CDR1 LNHDA and CDR2 SQIVND (reference sequence). The V and J ends lost 4 bases and 0 bases, in that order; junction bases with no gene match: 3. The CDR3 region is CASSTRLAGANTGELFF. The CDR3 bases are TGTGCCAGTAGTACGAGACTAGCGGGAGCGAACACCGGGGAGCTGTTTTTT.

The gene calls are TRBV4-1 and TRBJ1-1, with D possibly TRBD1 on 6 matching bases. The CDR3 covers 15 residues. The V end lost 4 bases, the J end lost 2 bases, and 14 bases lay between the germline ends. Germline V gene lookup returns CDR1 MGHRA and CDR2 YSYEKL. The CDR3 region is CASSPEEGGNTEAFF. In nucleotides, the CDR3 is TGCGCCAGCAGCCCCGAGGAGGGGGGAAACACTGAAGCTTTCTTT.

The chain is built from TRBV27 and TRBJ1-3; TRBD1 agrees at 8 bases. The V gene's germline CDR1 is MNHEY and CDR2 SMNVEV (reference sequence). This CDR3 comprises 15 residues. With V trimmed by 6 bases and J by 2 bases, 6 bases remained unmatched. The CDR3 DNA reads TGTGCCAGCAGGAAACAGGGGGTCGCTGGAAACACCATATATTTT. The encoded protein is CASRKQGVAGNTIYF.

The gene calls are TRBV5-1 and TRBJ2-2, with D tentatively TRBD2 (6 bases). Trimming took 7 bases from V and 12 from J, leaving 25 bases between them. This CDR3 spans 15 amino acids. Per the germline V gene, CDR1 is SGHRS and CDR2 is YFSETQ. Here the CDR3 DNA reads TGCGCCAGCCGCCGGGACTCCCAACAGTTTTCCAAGCTGTTTTTT. It specifies CASRRDSQQFSKLFF.

The chain has TRBV15 and TRBJ1-1; 8 positions agree with TRBD1. The CDR3 has 14 residues. Per germline, CDR1 LNHNV and CDR2 YYDKDF (reference sequence). J lost 5 bases, V lost 3 bases, and 5 bases had no gene match. The CDR3: CATSRDRAGTEAFF. CDR3 nucleotide sequence: TGTGCCACCAGCAGGGACAGGGCAGGTACTGAAGCTTTCTTT.

This clone was seen once. This chain uses TRBV5-1 with TRBJ1-2; the match to TRBD1 covers 8 bases. CDR3 length: 12 amino acids. J was trimmed by 4 bases and V by 4 bases; bases with no gene match: 0. Germline assignment: CDR1 SGHRS and CDR2 YFSETQ. The CDR3 nucleotides are TGCGCCAGCAGCACAGGGGGCTATGGCTACACCTTC. It encodes CASSTGGYGYTF.

This rearrangement joins TRBV2 to TRBJ2-7; 9 bases are a match to TRBD1. The length of the CDR3 is 14 residues. With 6 bases clipped from V and 6 bases from J, the junction kept 9 bases outside the gene matches. Germline values: CDR1 SNHLY, CDR2 FYNNEI. The CDR3 DNA follows: TGTGCCAGCAGGTCTGGACAGGGGATCGGCGAGCAGTACTTC. Translation gives CASRSGQGIGEQYF. Full variable domain (missing parts from reference TRBV2 and TRBJ2-7): EPEVTQTPSHQVTQMGQEVILRCVPISNHLYFYWYRQILGQKVEFLVSFYNNEISEKSEIFDDQFSVERPDGSNFTLKIRSTKLEDSAMYFCASRSGQGIGEQYFGPGTRLTVT.

The gene calls are TRBV6-2 or TRBV6-3 and TRBJ2-1; the match to TRBD2 covers 9 bases. Germline V gene lookup returns CDR1 MNHEY and CDR2 SVGEGT. The V gene end was trimmed by 5 bases and the J gene end by 1 base; junction bases not matched to a gene: 6. This CDR3 comprises 16 residues. Here the CDR3 reads CASSLRGGASYNEQFF. The CDR3 DNA follows: TGTGCCAGCAGTCTTCGCGGGGGGGCGTCCTACAATGAGCAGTTCTTC.

This rearrangement joins TRBV6-5 to TRBJ2-5; D is possibly TRBD1 (6 bases). This CDR3 contains 14 residues. Germline V gene lookup returns CDR1 MNHEY and CDR2 SVGAGI. V gave up 6 bases and J gave up 1 base, with 12 bases separating them. The CDR3, as DNA: TGTGCCAGCAGCACCGGGACAATCCAAGAGACCCAGTACTTC. Encoded protein: CASSTGTIQETQYF.